Presented here are 23 T cell receptor beta chains from one specimen sequenced in a study of breast tumors, draining lymph nodes, adjacent tissues (dated by TCRdb to 2016 to 2017). Lymph node samples came from the axillary draining lymph nodes of breast cancer patients. The library came from multiplex PCR. Instrument on record: Illumina HiSeq 2000. Using fastp at Q25 and MiXCR, TCRdb reprocessed the public reads and kept productive beta chains. All rows with the same CDR3 protein become a single entry with the most common DNA and genes. The sample table contains roughly 130,000 distinct CDR3 sequences; only one count was recorded for nearly 20% of them. The top ten hold over 3% of the sample. Sequenced sample: axillary lymph node tissue. These receptors all come from a female donor with breast cancer. Some clones in this sample may be carry-over from other donors' samples.

This chain links TRBV5-6 with TRBJ2-1, with TRBD1 identical over 8 bases. Losses at the gene ends were 4 bases for V and 8 bases for J; bases not matched to a gene: 8. The CDR3 loop spans 14 amino acids. Germline CDR1 and CDR2: SGHDT and YYEEEE. The CDR3 nucleotides read TGTGCCAGCAGCACCCGATCAGGGGGCGATGAGCAGTTCTTC. As protein: CASSTRSGGDEQFF.

In this sample, this clonotype turned up many times. The rearrangement uses TRBV5-1 and TRBJ2-3; D remains ambiguous. Germline V CDR1 and CDR2: SGHRS, YFSETQ. The CDR3 is made up of 14 amino acids. The ends were cut back, 2 bases at V and 1 base at J, with 8 bases in the middle. CDR3 in amino acids: CASSLDLRTDTQYF. The CDR3 DNA reads as TGCGCCAGCAGCTTAGACTTGCGCACAGATACGCAGTATTTT. The full variable domain, completed using reference TRBV5-1 and TRBJ2-3, is KAGVTQTPRYLIKTRGQQVTLSCSPISGHRSVSWYQQTPGQGLQFLFEYFSETQRNKGNFPGRFSGRQFSNSRSEMNVSTLELGDSALYLCASSLDLRTDTQYFGPGTRLTVL.

To note about this clonotype: A much bigger clone sits one base away, suggesting this may be a read error. The rearrangement uses TRBV6-5 and TRBJ1-6, with no clear D. Germline loops: CDR1 MNHEY, CDR2 SVGAGI. V dropped 6 bases and J dropped 5 bases, with 2 bases sitting between them. CDR3 length equals 11 residues. The CDR3 here is CASRNNSPLHF. In DNA form, the CDR3 reads TGTGCCAGCAGGAATAATTCACCCCTCCACTTT.

With respect to this clonotype: This may stem from a read error, because a much larger clone lies one nucleotide away. Written as DNA, the CDR3 is TGTGCCAGCAGCGCCCTAGCGAGAGTGTCTTACACGGATGAGCAGTTCTTC. Translating gives CASSALARVSYTDEQFF. The chain combines TRBV7-3 with TRBJ2-1, with a weak D call TRBD2 (6 bases). There are 17 residues in the CDR3. Per the germline V gene, CDR1 is SGHTA and CDR2 is FQGTGA. V shed 5 bases and J shed 8 bases, with 25 bases lying between them.

A few counts support this clonotype. With a much larger clone just one base away, this may be a read error. Since no conserved phenylalanine or tryptophan closes the CDR3, a read error is the likely cause. The gene calls are TRBV5-1 and TRBJ2-1, with 11 bases matching TRBD2. The germline V gene has CDR1 SGHRS and CDR2 YFSETQ. Trimming removed 0 bases from V and 0 bases from J; junction bases left unmatched: 8. This CDR3 region has 19 residues. The CDR3 sequence: CASSLDLAGGRYSYNEQFL. The CDR3 DNA sequence: TGCGCCAGCAGCTTGGATCTAGCGGGGGGACGATACTCCTACAATGAGCAGTTCCTC.

The sample holds a few counts of this clonotype. This sequence joins TRBV6-1 and TRBJ2-3, with TRBD2 matching 10 bases. The germline CDR1 and CDR2 sequences are MNHNS and SASEGT. This CDR3 contains 15 residues. V lost 8 bases, J lost 5 bases, and 10 bases stayed unmatched. In DNA, the CDR3 is TGTGCCAGCTTTGGGTGGGCTAGCGGGAGAGATACGCAGTATTTT. This sequence encodes CASFGWASGRDTQYF.

The V call is TRBV12-3 or TRBV12-4, the J call TRBJ2-2, with TRBD1 matching 7 bases. The CDR3 spans 17 residues. Trimming cost V 5 bases and J 4 bases; bases outside gene matches: 13. CDR3: CASSDDTGARFTGELFF. Written as DNA, the CDR3 is TGTGCCAGCAGTGATGACACAGGGGCTAGATTCACCGGGGAGCTGTTTTTT.

Judged by abundance, this clonotype is medium-sized. V is TRBV5-1 and J is TRBJ2-1; TRBD2 agrees at 7 bases. The junction had 9 bases not matched to a gene; V was cut back by 3 bases and J by 6 bases. The CDR3 runs to 15 residues. CDR1 and CDR2 (germline): SGHRS, YFSETQ. This CDR3 reads CASSWRLADGNEQFF. DNA of the CDR3: TGCGCCAGCAGCTGGAGGCTAGCGGATGGCAATGAGCAGTTCTTC.

This clonotype was counted at least ten times. The V call is TRBV4-1, the J call TRBJ2-5; TRBD2 matches at 7 bases. CDR3 size: 15 residues. The V gene's germline CDR1 is MGHRA and CDR2 YSYEKL. The V segment lost 5 bases and the J segment 3 bases; nucleotides outside the gene matches: 9. CDR3 amino acids: CASSESPAGEETQYF. The CDR3 nucleotides read TGCGCCAGCAGCGAGAGCCCCGCGGGGGAAGAGACCCAGTACTTC.

This clonotype has at least ten counts. The chain carries TRBV6-1 and TRBJ1-2; TRBD1 matches at 8 bases. Looked up from germline, CDR1 is MNHNS and CDR2 is SASEGT. J was trimmed by 2 bases and V by 4 bases; bases with no gene match: 12. The CDR3 length is 17 residues. This CDR3 is CASSGQGRTFPNYGYTF. The CDR3 DNA sequence: TGTGCCAGCAGTGGACAGGGGAGAACTTTTCCGAACTATGGCTACACCTTC.

This clonotype was detected a few times. With a much larger clone just one base away, this may be a read error. V usage is TRBV10-3 and J usage is TRBJ2-1; 7 bases line up with TRBD2. Germline assignment: CDR1 ENHRY and CDR2 SYGVKD. This CDR3 comprises 15 residues. Unmatched junction bases numbered 18, after V lost 10 bases and J lost 9 bases. Here the CDR3 DNA reads TGTGCCAACAAGGGCCCCCTCACTAGCGAGGCTGAGCAGTTCTTC. Its protein is CANKGPLTSEAEQFF.

The CDR3 is CASSHRVGETEAFF. The CDR3 bases are TGTGCCAGCAGCCACAGGGTCGGGGAAACTGAAGCTTTCTTT. V gene TRBV7-8 combines with J gene TRBJ1-1; D may be TRBD1 (6 bases). Germline V gene sequence: CDR1 SGHVS, CDR2 FQNEAQ. The V and J ends lost 5 bases and 5 bases respectively, with 15 bases between them. CDR3 size: 14 residues.

Points on this clonotype: This may come from a read error, since a much larger clone is one base off. V gene TRBV5-1 combines with J gene TRBJ1-4, with 7 nucleotides matching TRBD1. Germline V gene lookup returns CDR1 SGHRS and CDR2 YFSETQ. The CDR3 covers 17 residues. CDR3 sequence reads: CASSLADRAATNEKLLF. In DNA form, the CDR3 reads TGCGCCAGCAGCTTGGCTGACAGGGCTGCAACTAATGAAAAACTGCTTTTT.

Many counts were recorded for this clonotype. The J gene is TRBJ2-7, the V gene TRBV6-6, with D unresolved. Germline V CDR1 and CDR2: MNHNY, SVGAGI (reference sequence). This CDR3 comprises 15 residues. V shed 5 bases and J shed 3 bases, with 17 bases lying between them. CDR3: CASSHKQSEVYEQYF. The DNA of the CDR3 is TGTGCCAGCAGTCACAAACAGAGCGAGGTCTACGAGCAGTACTTC.

This clonotype came up many times. The J gene is TRBJ2-3, the V gene TRBV10-3, with 8 bases lining up with TRBD1. There are 15 residues in the CDR3. Unmatched junction bases numbered 5, after V lost 1 base and J lost 5 bases. CDR1 and CDR2 from the germline V gene are ENHRY and SYGVKD. CDR3 amino acids: CAISEWQGAGDTQYF. As DNA, the CDR3 is TGTGCCATCAGTGAGTGGCAGGGGGCTGGAGATACGCAGTATTTT.

Remarks on this clonotype: This may be a read error, as it is one base from a much larger clone. This rearrangement joins TRBV11-1 to TRBJ2-1; possibly TRBD2 for D (6 bases). Looked up from germline, CDR1 is SGHAT and CDR2 is FQDESV (reference sequence). This CDR3 region has 17 residues. CDR3 amino acids: CASSPKPSDSSYNEQSF. The CDR3 nucleotides are TGTGCCAGCAGCCCCAAACCTAGCGACTCCTCCTACAATGAGCAGTCCTTC.

This clonotype was picked up many times. The rearrangement uses TRBV29-1 and TRBJ1-2; D is perhaps TRBD1 (5 bases). The CDR3 has 10 residues. With 7 bases removed from V and 5 bases from J, the gap between germline ends came to 8 bases. CDR1 and CDR2 from the germline V gene are SQVTM and ANQGSEA. The CDR3 here is CSAGEYGYTF. DNA for the CDR3: TGCAGCGCGGGGGAGTATGGCTACACCTTC.

This clonotype came up many times. This rearrangement joins TRBV7-9 to TRBJ2-7; 7 nucleotides match TRBD1. The V gene's germline CDR1 is SEHNR and CDR2 FQNEAQ (reference sequence). This CDR3 comprises 16 residues. J gave up 0 bases and V 5 bases, and 10 bases lay outside the gene matches. This CDR3 reads CASSNRQGAGSYEQYF. In DNA form, the CDR3 reads TGTGCCAGCAGCAACAGACAGGGTGCGGGCTCCTACGAGCAGTACTTC.

As for this clonotype: This could be a read error, since a much larger clone is one nucleotide away. The rearrangement links TRBV20-1 to TRBJ2-5; 10 positions agree with TRBD2. CDR1 and CDR2 (germline): DFQATT, SNEGSKA (reference sequence). This CDR3 has 15 residues. Here the CDR3 DNA reads TGCAGTGCTTTCCGAAGACTAGCGGGCCAAGAGACCCAGCACTTC. This encodes CSAFRRLAGQETQHF.

Regarding this clonotype: A read error is possible here, since a much larger clone lies one base away. The rearrangement links TRBV7-9 to TRBJ2-3; D is unclear. The V end lost 5 bases, the J end lost 6 bases, and 9 bases lay between the germline ends. The CDR3 runs 12 residues. Per the germline V gene, CDR1 is SEHNR and CDR2 is FQNEAQ (reference sequence). The CDR3 reads CASSRLDDTQYF. CDR3 DNA: TGTGCCAGCAGCCGATTGGATGATACGCAGTATTTT.

The table lists this clonotype with many counts. The chain has TRBV7-9 and TRBJ1-4; a weak D match, TRBD1 (6 bases). In germline, CDR1 is SEHNR, CDR2 FQNEAQ (reference sequence). Trimming took off 3 bases at V and 8 bases at J, with 13 bases between the two ends. The CDR3 consists of 14 residues. In DNA form, the CDR3 reads TGTGCCAGCAGCTTGGCCGGGGGCGGAGAAAAACTGTTTTTT. Its protein is CASSLAGGGEKLFF.

The rearrangement links TRBV10-3 to TRBJ1-1; the match to TRBD1 covers 7 bases. The germline V gene has CDR1 ENHRY and CDR2 SYGVKD. V dropped 3 bases and J dropped 0; count of bases not matched to a gene: 16. The CDR3 consists of 19 residues. This chain's CDR3 is CAISERGQGYYRVNTEAFF. CDR3 bases: TGTGCCATCAGTGAAAGGGGGCAGGGGTACTATCGGGTGAACACTGAAGCTTTCTTT.

This clonotype was detected ten times or more. This rearrangement joins TRBV10-3 to TRBJ2-3, with 7 bases identical to TRBD1. The V gene end was trimmed by 6 bases and the J gene end by 2 bases; junction bases not matched to a gene: 5. CDR3 size: 14 residues. From germline, CDR1 is ENHRY and CDR2 SYGVKD. In nucleotides, the CDR3 is TGTGCCATCAGCCGGACAGGAGACACAGATACGCAGTATTTT. This encodes CAISRTGDTDTQYF.